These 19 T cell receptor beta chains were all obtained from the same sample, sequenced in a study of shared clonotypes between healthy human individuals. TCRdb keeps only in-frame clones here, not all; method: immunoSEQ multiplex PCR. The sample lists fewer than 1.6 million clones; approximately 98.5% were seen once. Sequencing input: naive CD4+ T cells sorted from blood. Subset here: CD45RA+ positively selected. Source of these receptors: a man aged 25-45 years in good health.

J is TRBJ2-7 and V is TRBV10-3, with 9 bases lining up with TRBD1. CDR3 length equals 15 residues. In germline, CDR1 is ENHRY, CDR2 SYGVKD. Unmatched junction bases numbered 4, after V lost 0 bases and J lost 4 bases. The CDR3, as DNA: TGTGCCATCAGTGAGTCTCGGACAGGGGCTTACGAGCAGTACTTC. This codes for CAISESRTGAYEQYF.

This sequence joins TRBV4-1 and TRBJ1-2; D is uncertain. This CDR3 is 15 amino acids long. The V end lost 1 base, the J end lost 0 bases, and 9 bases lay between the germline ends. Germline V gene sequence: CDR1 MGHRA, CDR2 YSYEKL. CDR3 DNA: TGCGCCAGCAGCCAAGCCCCCCAGCCTAACTATGGCTACACCTTC. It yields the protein CASSQAPQPNYGYTF.

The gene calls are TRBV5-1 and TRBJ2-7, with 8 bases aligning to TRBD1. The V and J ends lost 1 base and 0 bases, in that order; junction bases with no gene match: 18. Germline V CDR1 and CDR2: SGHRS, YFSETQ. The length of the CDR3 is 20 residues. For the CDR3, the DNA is TGCGCCAGCAGCTTGCCGGTCGGGGCAGGGGGCCTCGGTAGCTCCTACGAGCAGTACTTC. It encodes CASSLPVGAGGLGSSYEQYF.

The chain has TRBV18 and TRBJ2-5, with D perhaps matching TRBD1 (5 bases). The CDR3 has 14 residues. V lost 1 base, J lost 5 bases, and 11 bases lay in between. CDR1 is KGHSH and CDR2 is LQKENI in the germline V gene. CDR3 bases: TGTGCCAGCTCACCACTCAGGGTTGGCGAGACCCAGTACTTC. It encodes CASSPLRVGETQYF. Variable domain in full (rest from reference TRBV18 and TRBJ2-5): NAGVMQNPRHLVRRRGQEARLRCSPMKGHSHVYWYRQLPEEGLKFMVYLQKENIIDESGMPKERFSAEFPKEGPSILRIQQVVRGDSAAYFCASSPLRVGETQYFGPGTRLLVL.

Here the CDR3 DNA reads TGTGCCAGCAGCTTGGTGAGGGGGGCGAGCTCCTACAATGAGCAGTTCTTC. This encodes CASSLVRGASSYNEQFF. This chain links TRBV5-6 with TRBJ2-1; D tentatively reads TRBD1 or TRBD2 (6 bases each). Germline V lookup: CDR1 SGHDT, CDR2 YYEEEE. The CDR3 has 17 amino acids. V lost 0 bases and J lost 0, with 13 bases in between.

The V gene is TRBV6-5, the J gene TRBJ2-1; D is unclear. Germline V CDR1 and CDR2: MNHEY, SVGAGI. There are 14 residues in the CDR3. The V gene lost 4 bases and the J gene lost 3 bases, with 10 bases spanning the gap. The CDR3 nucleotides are TGTGCCAGCAGTTCCGGGCCGAGCTACAATGAGCAGTTCTTC. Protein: CASSSGPSYNEQFF.

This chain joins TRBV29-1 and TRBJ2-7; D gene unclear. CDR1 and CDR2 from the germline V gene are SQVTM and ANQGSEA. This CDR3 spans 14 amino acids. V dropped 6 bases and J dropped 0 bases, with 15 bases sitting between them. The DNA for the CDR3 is TGCAGCGTCTTGACACGGGCATACTCCTACGAGCAGTACTTC. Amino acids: CSVLTRAYSYEQYF.

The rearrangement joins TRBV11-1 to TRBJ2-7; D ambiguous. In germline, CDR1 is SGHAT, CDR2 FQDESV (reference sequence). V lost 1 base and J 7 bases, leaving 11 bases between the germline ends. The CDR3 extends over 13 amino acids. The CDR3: CASSLDLAREQYF. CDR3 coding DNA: TGTGCCAGCAGCTTAGATTTGGCGCGGGAGCAGTACTTC.

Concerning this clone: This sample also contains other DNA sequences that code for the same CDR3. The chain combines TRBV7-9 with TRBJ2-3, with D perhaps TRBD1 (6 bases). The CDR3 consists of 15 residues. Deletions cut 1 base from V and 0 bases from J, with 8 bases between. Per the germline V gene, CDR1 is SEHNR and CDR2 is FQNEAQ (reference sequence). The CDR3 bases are TGTGCCAGCAGCTTAGTCGGACAGAGCACAGATACGCAGTATTTT. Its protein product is CASSLVGQSTDTQYF.

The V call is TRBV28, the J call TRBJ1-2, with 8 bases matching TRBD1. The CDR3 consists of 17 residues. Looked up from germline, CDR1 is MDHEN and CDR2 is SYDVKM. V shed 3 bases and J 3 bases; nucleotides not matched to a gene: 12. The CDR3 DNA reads TGTGCCAGCAGTTTGGGGGTTGGTGGACAGGGAGACTATGGCTACACCTTC. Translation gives CASSLGVGGQGDYGYTF.

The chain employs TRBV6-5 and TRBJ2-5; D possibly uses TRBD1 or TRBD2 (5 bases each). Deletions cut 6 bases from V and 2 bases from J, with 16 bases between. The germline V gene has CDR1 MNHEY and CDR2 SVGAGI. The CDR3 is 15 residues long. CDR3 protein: CASSRTTGGQETQYF. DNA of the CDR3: TGTGCCAGCAGCCGAACGACTGGGGGTCAAGAGACCCAGTACTTC.

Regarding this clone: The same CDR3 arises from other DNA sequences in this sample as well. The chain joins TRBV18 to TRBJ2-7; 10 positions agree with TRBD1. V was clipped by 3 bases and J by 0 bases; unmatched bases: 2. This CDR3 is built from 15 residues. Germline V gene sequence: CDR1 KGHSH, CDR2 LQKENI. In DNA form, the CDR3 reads TGTGCCAGCTCACCGGGGACAGGGGTCTCCTACGAGCAGTACTTC. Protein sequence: CASSPGTGVSYEQYF.

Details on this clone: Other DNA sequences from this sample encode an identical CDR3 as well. The CDR3 is CASSLVFGGEQYF. The CDR3 DNA follows: TGTGCCAGCAGCTTAGTCTTTGGTGGGGAGCAGTACTTC. The chain recombines TRBV7-9 with TRBJ2-7; D unclear. V lost 1 base to trimming and J lost 7 bases, with 11 bases between them. Germline assignment: CDR1 SEHNR and CDR2 FQNEAQ (reference sequence). CDR3 length: 13 residues.

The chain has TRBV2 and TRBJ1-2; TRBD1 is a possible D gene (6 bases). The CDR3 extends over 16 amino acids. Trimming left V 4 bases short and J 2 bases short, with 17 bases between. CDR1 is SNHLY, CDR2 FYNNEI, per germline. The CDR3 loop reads CASSGGGLGRNYGYTF. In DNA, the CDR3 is TGTGCCAGCAGTGGAGGGGGGCTCGGGCGGAACTATGGCTACACCTTC.

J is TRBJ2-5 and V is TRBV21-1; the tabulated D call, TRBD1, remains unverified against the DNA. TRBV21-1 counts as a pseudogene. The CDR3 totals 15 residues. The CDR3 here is CASSKVTGKSETQYF. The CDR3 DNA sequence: TGTGCCAGCAGCAAAGTGACAGGGAAGTCAGAGACCCAGTACTTC.

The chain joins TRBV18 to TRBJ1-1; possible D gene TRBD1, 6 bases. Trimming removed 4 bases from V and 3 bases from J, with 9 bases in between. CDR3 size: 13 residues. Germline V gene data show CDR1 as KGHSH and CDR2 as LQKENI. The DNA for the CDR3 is TGTGCCAGCTCACTGAACAGGGACACTGAAGCTTTCTTT. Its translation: CASSLNRDTEAFF.

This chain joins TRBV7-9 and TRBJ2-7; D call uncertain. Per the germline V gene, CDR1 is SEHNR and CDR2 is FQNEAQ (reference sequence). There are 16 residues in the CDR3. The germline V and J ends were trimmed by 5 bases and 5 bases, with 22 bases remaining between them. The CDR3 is CASSPKGLLGFDEQYF. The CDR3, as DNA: TGTGCCAGCAGCCCCAAAGGGCTATTGGGTTTCGACGAGCAGTACTTC.

This chain's CDR3 is CASILGETQYF. The CDR3 region has the DNA TGTGCCAGCATATTGGGGGAGACCCAGTACTTC. The chain combines TRBV6-1 with TRBJ2-5; D ambiguous. CDR1 and CDR2 (germline): MNHNS, SASEGT. This CDR3 has 11 residues. Deletions cut 7 bases from V and 5 bases from J, with 8 bases between.

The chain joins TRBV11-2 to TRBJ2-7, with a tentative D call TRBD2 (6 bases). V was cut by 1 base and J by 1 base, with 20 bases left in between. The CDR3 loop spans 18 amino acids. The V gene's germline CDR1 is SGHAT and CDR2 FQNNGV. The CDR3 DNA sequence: TGTGCCAGCAGCTTAGCCCCGGGCGGAGGGGCCCAATCCTACGAGCAGTACTTC. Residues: CASSLAPGGGAQSYEQYF.